This TCR beta chain appears in the sequencing data of a study of T cell responses to AZD1222 COVID-19 vaccine. The assay was immunoSEQ multiplex PCR, and TCRdb's table has in-frame clones only and misses some. Seen here are about 180,000 clones, about 86% observed once, and the top ten hold 11%. V lost 0 bases and J lost 8; bases outside the gene matches: 9. Germline CDR1 reads SGHRS; CDR2 reads YFSETQ. The CDR3 has 15 residues. Notes on the study in general: The donor group comprised mostly white British people and more females; the analysis possibly underestimated clonal diversity.

On this clone itself: No antigen is known for it.

The chain recombines TRBV5-1 with TRBJ1-2; 8 bases are a match to TRBD1. This receptor was obtained from an adult who received the AZD1222 COVID-19 vaccine. Sequencing used peripheral blood, obtained 28 days after the second AZD1222 dose. The CDR3 sequence: CASSLVGLTGGGYTF. The CDR3 DNA reads as TGCGCCAGCAGCTTGGTGGGGCTTACAGGGGGAGGCTACACCTTC.